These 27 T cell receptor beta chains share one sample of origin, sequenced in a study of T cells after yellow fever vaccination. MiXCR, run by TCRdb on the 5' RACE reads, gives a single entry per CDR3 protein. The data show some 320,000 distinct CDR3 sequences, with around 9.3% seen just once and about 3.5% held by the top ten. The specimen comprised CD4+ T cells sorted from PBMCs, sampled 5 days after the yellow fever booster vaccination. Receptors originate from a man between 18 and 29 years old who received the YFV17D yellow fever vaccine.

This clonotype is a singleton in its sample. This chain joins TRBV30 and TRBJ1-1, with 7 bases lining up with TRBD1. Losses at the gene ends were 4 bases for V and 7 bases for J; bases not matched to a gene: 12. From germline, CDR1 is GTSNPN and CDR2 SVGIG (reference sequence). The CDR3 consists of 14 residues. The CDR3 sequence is CAWINTGQTIEAFF. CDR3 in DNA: TGTGCCTGGATAAATACGGGACAGACGATTGAAGCTTTCTTT.

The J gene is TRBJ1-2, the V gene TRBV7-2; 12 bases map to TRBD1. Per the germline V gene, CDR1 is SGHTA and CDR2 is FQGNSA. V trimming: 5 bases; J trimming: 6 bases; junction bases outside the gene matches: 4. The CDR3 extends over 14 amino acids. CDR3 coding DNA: TGTGCCAGCAGCACACGGGACAGGGGGCATGGCTACACCTTC. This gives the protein CASSTRDRGHGYTF. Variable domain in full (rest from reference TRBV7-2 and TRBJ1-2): GAGVSQSPSNKVTEKGKDVELRCDPISGHTALYWYRQSLGQGLEFLIYFQGNSAPDKSGLPSDRFSAERTGGSVSTLTIQRTQQEDSAVYLCASSTRDRGHGYTFGSGTRLTVV.

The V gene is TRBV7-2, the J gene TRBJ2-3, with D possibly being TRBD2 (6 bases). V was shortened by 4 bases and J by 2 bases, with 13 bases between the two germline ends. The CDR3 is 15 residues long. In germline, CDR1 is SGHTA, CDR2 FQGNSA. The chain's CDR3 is CASSSERGYTDTQYF. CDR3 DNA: TGTGCCAGCAGCTCGGAACGGGGGTACACAGATACGCAGTATTTT.

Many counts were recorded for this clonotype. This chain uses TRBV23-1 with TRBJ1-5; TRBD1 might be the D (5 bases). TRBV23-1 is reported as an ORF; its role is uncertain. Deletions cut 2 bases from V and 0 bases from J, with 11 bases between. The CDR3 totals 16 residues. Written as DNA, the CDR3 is TGCGCCAGCAGTCAAGGGGCACAGGATAGCAATCAGCCCCAGCATTTT. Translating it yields CASSQGAQDSNQPQHF.

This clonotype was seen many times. As DNA, the CDR3 is TGCACCAGCAGCCAACCTATGTCCTACGAGCAGTACTTC. This translates into CTSSQPMSYEQYF. The chain combines TRBV1 with TRBJ2-7. TRBV1 is a listed pseudogene. This CDR3 region has 13 residues.

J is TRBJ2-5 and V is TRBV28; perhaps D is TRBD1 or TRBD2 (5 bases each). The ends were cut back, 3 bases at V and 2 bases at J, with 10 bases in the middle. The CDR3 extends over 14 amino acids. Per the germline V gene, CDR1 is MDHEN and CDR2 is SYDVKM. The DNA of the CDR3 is TGTGCCAGCAGTTTGATGTGGGGGCAAGAGACCCAGTACTTC. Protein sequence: CASSLMWGQETQYF.

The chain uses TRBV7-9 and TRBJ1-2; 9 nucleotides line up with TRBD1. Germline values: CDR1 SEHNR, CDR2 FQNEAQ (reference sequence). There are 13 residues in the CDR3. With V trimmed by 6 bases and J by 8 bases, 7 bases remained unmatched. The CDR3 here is CASRDRGHRGYTF. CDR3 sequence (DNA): TGTGCCAGCAGGGACAGGGGTCACAGGGGCTACACCTTC.

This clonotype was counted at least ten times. The CDR3 bases are TGTGCCAGCAGCTCAACTAGCGGTATAGAGACCCAGTACTTC. This encodes CASSSTSGIETQYF. The genes are TRBV5-6 and TRBJ2-5; TRBD2 aligns across 8 bases. CDR1 is SGHDT, CDR2 YYEEEE, per germline. V shed 3 bases and J 4 bases; nucleotides not matched to a gene: 5. CDR3 size: 14 residues.

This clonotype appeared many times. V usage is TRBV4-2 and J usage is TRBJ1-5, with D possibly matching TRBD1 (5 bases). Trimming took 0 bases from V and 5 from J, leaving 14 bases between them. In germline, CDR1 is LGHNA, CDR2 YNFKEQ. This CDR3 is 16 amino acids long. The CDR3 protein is CASSQEVVLGDQPQHF. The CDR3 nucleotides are TGTGCCAGCAGCCAAGAGGTGGTTCTAGGGGATCAGCCCCAGCATTTT.

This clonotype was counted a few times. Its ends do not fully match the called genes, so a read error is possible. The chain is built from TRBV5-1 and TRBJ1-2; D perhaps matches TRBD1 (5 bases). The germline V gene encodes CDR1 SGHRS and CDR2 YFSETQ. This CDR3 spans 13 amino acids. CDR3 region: CASRLGSQDGYTF. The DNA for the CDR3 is TGCGCCAGCAGATTGGGATCACAGGATGGCTACACCTTC. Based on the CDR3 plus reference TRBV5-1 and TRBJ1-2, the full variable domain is KAGVTQTPRYLIKTRGQQVTLSCSPISGHRSVSWYQQTPGQGLQFLFEYFSETQRNKGNFPGRFSGRQFSNSRSEMNVSTLELGDSALYLCASRLGSQDGYTFGSGTRLTVV.

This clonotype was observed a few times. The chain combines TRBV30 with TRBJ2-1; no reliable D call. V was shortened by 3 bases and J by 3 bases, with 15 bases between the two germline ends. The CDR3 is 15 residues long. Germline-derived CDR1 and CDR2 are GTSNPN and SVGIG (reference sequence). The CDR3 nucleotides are TGTGCCTGGAGGGCCAATGTGATCATCTACAATGAGCAGTTCTTC. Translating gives CAWRANVIIYNEQFF. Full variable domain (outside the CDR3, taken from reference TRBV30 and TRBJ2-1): SQTIHQWPATLVQPVGSPLSLECTVEGTSNPNLYWYRQAAGRGLQLLFYSVGIGQISSEVPQNLSASRPQDRQFILSSKKLLLSDSGFYLCAWRANVIIYNEQFFGPGTRLTVL.

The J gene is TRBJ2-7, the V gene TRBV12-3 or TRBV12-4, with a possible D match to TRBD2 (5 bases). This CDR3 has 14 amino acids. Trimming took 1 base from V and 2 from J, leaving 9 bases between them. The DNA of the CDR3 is TGTGCCAGCAGTTTAGGAGACGGGACCTACGAGCAGTACGTC. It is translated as CASSLGDGTYEQYV.

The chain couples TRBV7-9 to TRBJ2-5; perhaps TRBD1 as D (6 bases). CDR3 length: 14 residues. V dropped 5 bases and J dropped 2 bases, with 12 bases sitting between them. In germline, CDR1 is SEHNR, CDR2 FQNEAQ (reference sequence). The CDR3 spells CASSPERGQETQYF. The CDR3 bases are TGTGCCAGCAGCCCCGAGAGGGGGCAAGAGACCCAGTACTTC.

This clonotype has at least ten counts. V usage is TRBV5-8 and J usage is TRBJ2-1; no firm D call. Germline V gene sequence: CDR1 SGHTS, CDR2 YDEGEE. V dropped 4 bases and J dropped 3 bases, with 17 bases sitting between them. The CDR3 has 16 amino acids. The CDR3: CASSHPYRNRYNEQFF. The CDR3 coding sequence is TGTGCCAGCAGCCATCCCTATCGAAACCGCTACAATGAGCAGTTCTTC.

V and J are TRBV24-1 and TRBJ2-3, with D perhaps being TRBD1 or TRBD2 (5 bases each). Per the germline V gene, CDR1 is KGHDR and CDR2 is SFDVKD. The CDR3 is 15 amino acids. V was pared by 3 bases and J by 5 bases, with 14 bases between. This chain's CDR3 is CATSDPSGAGDTQYF. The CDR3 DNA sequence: TGTGCCACCAGTGATCCCTCCGGGGCTGGAGATACGCAGTATTTT.

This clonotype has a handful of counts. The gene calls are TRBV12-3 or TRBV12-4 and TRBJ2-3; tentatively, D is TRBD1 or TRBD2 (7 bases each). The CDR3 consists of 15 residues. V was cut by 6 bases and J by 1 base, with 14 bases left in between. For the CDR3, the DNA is TGTGCCAGCAGCTCCAGGGGGAGGGGCACAGATACGCAGTATTTT. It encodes CASSSRGRGTDTQYF.

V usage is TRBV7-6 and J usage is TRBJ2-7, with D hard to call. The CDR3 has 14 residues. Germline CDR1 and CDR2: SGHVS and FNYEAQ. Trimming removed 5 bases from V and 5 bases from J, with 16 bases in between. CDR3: CASSPVFEFDEQYF. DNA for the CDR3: TGTGCCAGCAGCCCTGTGTTCGAGTTCGACGAGCAGTACTTC.

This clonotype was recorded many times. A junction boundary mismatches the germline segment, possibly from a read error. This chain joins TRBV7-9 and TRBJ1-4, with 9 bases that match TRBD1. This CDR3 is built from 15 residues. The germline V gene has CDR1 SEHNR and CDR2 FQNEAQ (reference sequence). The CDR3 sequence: CASSFRDRGDEELFF. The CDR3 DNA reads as TGTGCCAGCAGCTTTAGAGACAGGGGGGATGAAGAACTGTTTTTT.

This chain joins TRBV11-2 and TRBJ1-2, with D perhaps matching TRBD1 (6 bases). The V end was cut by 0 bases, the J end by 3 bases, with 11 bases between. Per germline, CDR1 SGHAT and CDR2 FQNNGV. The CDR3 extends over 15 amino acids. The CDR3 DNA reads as TGTGCCAGCAGCTTAGACGGGGGGCTTGACTATGGCTACACCTTC. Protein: CASSLDGGLDYGYTF.

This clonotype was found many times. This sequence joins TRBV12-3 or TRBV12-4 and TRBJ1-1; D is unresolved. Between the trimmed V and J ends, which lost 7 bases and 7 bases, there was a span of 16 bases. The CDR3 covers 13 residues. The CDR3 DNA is TGTGCCAGCACCGAGATCGTCGGGAGTGAAGCTTTCTTT. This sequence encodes CASTEIVGSEAFF.

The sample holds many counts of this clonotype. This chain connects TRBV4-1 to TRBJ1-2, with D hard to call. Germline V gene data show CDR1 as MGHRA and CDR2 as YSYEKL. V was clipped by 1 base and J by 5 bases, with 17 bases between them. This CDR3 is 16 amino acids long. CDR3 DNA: TGCGCCAGCAGCCAAGGCGCCAGGAAGAGGGATTATGGCTACACCTTC. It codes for CASSQGARKRDYGYTF.

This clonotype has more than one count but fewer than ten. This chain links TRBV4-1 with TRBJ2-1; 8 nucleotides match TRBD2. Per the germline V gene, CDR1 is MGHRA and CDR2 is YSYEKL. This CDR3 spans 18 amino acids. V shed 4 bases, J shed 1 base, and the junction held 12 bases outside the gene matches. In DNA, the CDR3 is TGCGCCAGCAGCCTTGGGGGACTAGTGCCACGATCCTACAATGAGCAGTTCTTC. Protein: CASSLGGLVPRSYNEQFF.

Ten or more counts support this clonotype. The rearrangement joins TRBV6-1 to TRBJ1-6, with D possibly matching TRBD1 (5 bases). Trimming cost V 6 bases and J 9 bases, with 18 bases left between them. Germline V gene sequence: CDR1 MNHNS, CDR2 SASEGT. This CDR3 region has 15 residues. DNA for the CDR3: TGTGCCAGCAGGGATGGGCAGGGCTCGGGTTCACCCCTCCACTTT. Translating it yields CASRDGQGSGSPLHF.

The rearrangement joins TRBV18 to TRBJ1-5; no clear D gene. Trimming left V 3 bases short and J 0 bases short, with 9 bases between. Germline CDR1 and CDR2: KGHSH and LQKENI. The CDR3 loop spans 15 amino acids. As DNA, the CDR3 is TGTGCCAGCTCACCTCGGCAGGATAGCAATCAGCCCCAGCATTTT. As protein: CASSPRQDSNQPQHF.

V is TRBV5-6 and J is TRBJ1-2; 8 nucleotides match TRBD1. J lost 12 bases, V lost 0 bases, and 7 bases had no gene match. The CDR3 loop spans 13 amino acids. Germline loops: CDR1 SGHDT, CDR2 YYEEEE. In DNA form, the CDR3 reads TGTGCCAGCAGCTTGGGGACAGGGAACAAAGACACCTTC. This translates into CASSLGTGNKDTF.

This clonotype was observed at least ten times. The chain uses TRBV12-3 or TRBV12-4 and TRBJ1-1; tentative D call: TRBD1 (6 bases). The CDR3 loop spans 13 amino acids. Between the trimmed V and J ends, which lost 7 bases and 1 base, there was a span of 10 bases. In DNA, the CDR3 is TGTGCCAGCACCCTGACAGGGAACACTGAAGCTTTCTTT. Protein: CASTLTGNTEAFF.

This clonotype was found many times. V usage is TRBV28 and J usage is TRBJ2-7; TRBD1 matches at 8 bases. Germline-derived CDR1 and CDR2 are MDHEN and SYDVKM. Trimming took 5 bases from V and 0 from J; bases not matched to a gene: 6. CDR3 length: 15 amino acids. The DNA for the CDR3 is TGTGCCAGCAGTGCGAGGACAGGGAGCTCCTACGAGCAGTACGTC. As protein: CASSARTGSSYEQYV.